The subject of this entry is one T cell receptor (beta chain). These data originate in a study of blood T cell repertoires in COVID-19. The germline V gene has CDR1 DFQATT and CDR2 SNEGSKA (reference sequence). CDR3 size: 15 residues. The ends were cut back, 3 bases at V and 2 bases at J, with 15 bases in the middle. Profiled with immunoSEQ multiplex PCR; TCRdb holds only in-frame clones, not every one. The table includes just over 300,000 clones, about 87% detected once. The sequenced material came from PBMCs or T cells enriched from blood (not recorded which). The chain is built from TRBV20-1 and TRBJ2-3; D ambiguous. This sequence was found in a woman between 18 and 29 years old who had recovered from COVID-19. CDR3 residues: CSASTLATTTDTQYF. The CDR3 DNA follows: TGCAGTGCTAGTACGTTAGCTACAACCACAGATACGCAGTATTTT.